The next 27 T cell receptor beta chains were all read from a single sample in a study of blood T cell repertoires in COVID-19. Produced via immunoSEQ multiplex PCR; TCRdb's table is partial and in-frame only. Of about 120,000 clones listed, approximately 87% were seen once; the top ten hold 25% to 35%. Sequencing input: peripheral blood. The receptors originated from a woman in her 70s with acute or convalescent COVID-19.

V usage is TRBV10-3 and J usage is TRBJ1-2, with D perhaps TRBD1 (5 bases). The CDR3 has 13 amino acids. The germline V gene encodes CDR1 ENHRY and CDR2 SYGVKD. Trimming removed 3 bases at V and 6 bases at J, with 11 bases between. CDR3 coding DNA: TGTGCCATCAGTGAACAGGCCGCGAATGGCTACACCTTC. Encoded protein: CAISEQAANGYTF.

The chain recombines TRBV7-2 with TRBJ2-7, with a weak D call TRBD1 (8 bases). Germline V gene sequence: CDR1 SGHTA, CDR2 FQGNSA. The CDR3 covers 14 residues. Trimming removed 5 bases from V and 6 bases from J, with 17 bases in between. This chain's CDR3 is CASSTRTGRGEQYF. The CDR3 bases are TGTGCCAGCAGCACCCGGACAGGGAGGGGCGAGCAGTACTTC.

The V and J genes are TRBV6-5 and TRBJ1-2, with D tentatively TRBD1 (6 bases). Per germline, CDR1 MNHEY and CDR2 SVGAGI. The V gene lost 7 bases and the J gene lost 5 bases, with 17 bases spanning the gap. The CDR3 sequence is 14 residues long. This CDR3 is CASKKGGQTYGYTF. The CDR3 DNA follows: TGTGCCAGCAAAAAGGGGGGGCAGACTTATGGCTACACCTTC.

The chain has TRBV10-1 and TRBJ1-2, with a weak D call TRBD1 (5 bases). CDR1 is WNHNN and CDR2 is SYGVQD in the germline V gene (reference sequence). The CDR3 runs to 13 residues. Trimming removed 1 base at V and 8 bases at J, with 11 bases between. In nucleotides, the CDR3 is TGCGCCAGCAGTGAGTTTAGGGGATGGGGCTACACCTTC. Translated: CASSEFRGWGYTF.

This clone was seen a handful of times. The V call is TRBV19, the J call TRBJ1-5; possible D gene TRBD1, 6 bases. CDR3 size: 17 residues. V was cut by 0 bases and J by 0 bases, with 12 bases left in between. Germline assignment: CDR1 LNHDA and CDR2 SQIVND (reference sequence). The CDR3 DNA reads TGTGCCAGTAGTATAGATCTAGGGACACTTAGCAATCAGCCCCAGCATTTT. Protein sequence: CASSIDLGTLSNQPQHF.

This chain links TRBV19 with TRBJ2-7, with a tentative D call TRBD2 (5 bases). Germline CDR1 is LNHDA and CDR2 is SQIVND (reference sequence). This CDR3 has 12 residues. The V gene lost 5 bases and the J gene lost 6 bases, with 11 bases spanning the gap. Here the CDR3 reads CASSLRGGEQYF. The CDR3 region has the DNA TGTGCCAGTAGTCTACGAGGAGGCGAGCAGTACTTC.

The chain recombines TRBV14 with TRBJ1-3; no definite D call. CDR1 and CDR2 (germline): SGHDN, FVKESK. The CDR3 has 14 residues. V shed 1 base and J shed 0 bases, with 4 bases lying between them. This CDR3 is CASSQVNSGNTIYF. CDR3 coding DNA: TGTGCCAGCAGCCAAGTAAACTCTGGAAACACCATATATTTT.

The chain carries TRBV11-2 and TRBJ1-6; 7 bases map to TRBD1. The germline V gene encodes CDR1 SGHAT and CDR2 FQNNGV. V shed 5 bases, J shed 6 bases, and the junction held 13 bases outside the gene matches. The CDR3 runs to 17 residues. For the CDR3, the DNA is TGTGCCAGCAGCCCAAAGTTCTCAGGGACAGCTAATTCACCCCTCCACTTT. It encodes CASSPKFSGTANSPLHF.

The CDR3, as DNA: TGCGCCAGCAGCCGGGACAGGGCCTATAATTCACCCCTCCACTTT. Its protein is CASSRDRAYNSPLHF. The chain links TRBV5-1 to TRBJ1-6; TRBD1 matches 9 bases. V was clipped by 4 bases and J by 2 bases; unmatched bases: 1. CDR1 and CDR2 (germline): SGHRS, YFSETQ. CDR3 size: 15 residues. The variable domain in full, completed from reference TRBV5-1 and TRBJ1-6, reads KAGVTQTPRYLIKTRGQQVTLSCSPISGHRSVSWYQQTPGQGLQFLFEYFSETQRNKGNFPGRFSGRQFSNSRSEMNVSTLELGDSALYLCASSRDRAYNSPLHFGNGTRLTVT.

The chain uses TRBV5-1 and TRBJ1-4; D might be TRBD1 (6 bases). The germline V and J ends were trimmed by 0 bases and 8 bases, with 8 bases remaining between them. Germline V lookup: CDR1 SGHRS, CDR2 YFSETQ. This CDR3 is built from 13 residues. The CDR3 DNA follows: TGCGCCAGCAGCTTGGAGCAGGGGGAAAAACTGTTTTTT. Translated, it gives CASSLEQGEKLFF.

The V call is TRBV7-6, the J call TRBJ1-2, with D possibly matching TRBD1 (6 bases). The CDR3 contains 16 residues. Per the germline V gene, CDR1 is SGHVS and CDR2 is FNYEAQ. Trimming shortened V by 1 base and J by 4 bases, and 16 bases separated the two germline ends. CDR3 protein: CASSLEYGGRSYGYTF. The CDR3 nucleotides read TGTGCCAGCAGCTTAGAATACGGGGGGCGCAGCTATGGCTACACCTTC.

This chain joins TRBV19 and TRBJ1-1, with 7 nucleotides matching TRBD1. Germline loops: CDR1 LNHDA, CDR2 SQIVND (reference sequence). Trimming cost V 6 bases and J 4 bases; bases outside gene matches: 11. The CDR3 extends over 15 amino acids. The CDR3 sequence is CASSSIDRVGTEAFF. CDR3 coding DNA: TGTGCCAGTAGCTCAATCGACAGGGTGGGCACTGAAGCTTTCTTT.

The chain combines TRBV3-1 (or the pseudogene TRBV3-2) with TRBJ1-6; 10 bases fit TRBD1. V trimming: 0 bases; J trimming: 7 bases; junction bases outside the gene matches: 3. This CDR3 comprises 16 residues. The germline CDR1 and CDR2 sequences are LGHDT and YNNKEL (reference sequence). Written as DNA, the CDR3 is TGTGCCAGCAGCCAAGAACCGGACAGGGGGAATTCACCCCTCCACTTT. This translates into CASSQEPDRGNSPLHF.

The chain links TRBV28 to TRBJ2-2; D is unclear. From germline, CDR1 is MDHEN and CDR2 SYDVKM. V lost 6 bases and J 6 bases, leaving 8 bases between the germline ends. CDR3 length: 12 amino acids. The CDR3 here is CASSTLSGELFF. CDR3 nucleotide sequence: TGTGCCAGCAGCACTCTTTCCGGGGAGCTGTTTTTT.

This clone appeared a few times. This chain connects TRBV4-2 to TRBJ1-5, with D possibly being TRBD1 (5 bases). Trimming shortened V by 0 bases and J by 3 bases, and 12 bases separated the two germline ends. CDR1 is LGHNA, CDR2 YNFKEQ, per germline. This CDR3 has 16 amino acids. The CDR3 region has the DNA TGTGCCAGCAGCCAAGAACCTGGGGACTACAATCAGCCCCAGCATTTT. It encodes CASSQEPGDYNQPQHF.

V usage is TRBV5-6 and J usage is TRBJ1-5; 8 nucleotides agree with TRBD1. This CDR3 has 15 residues. V shed 4 bases, J shed 6 bases, and the junction held 9 bases outside the gene matches. The germline gives CDR1 SGHDT, CDR2 YYEEEE. The CDR3 DNA follows: TGTGCCAGCAGCCCGACAGGGGAGTTAGCTCAGCCCCAGCATTTT. It is translated as CASSPTGELAQPQHF.

The chain links TRBV5-1 to TRBJ1-3; TRBD1 might be the D (5 bases). V was cut by 4 bases and J by 4 bases, with 9 bases left in between. The germline V gene has CDR1 SGHRS and CDR2 YFSETQ. CDR3 length: 13 residues. The CDR3 reads CASSPGMGNTIYF. The DNA for the CDR3 is TGCGCCAGCAGCCCAGGGATGGGAAACACCATATATTTT.

This clone was seen a single time. The genes are TRBV10-1 and TRBJ2-3; 13 bases fit TRBD2. V lost 4 bases, J lost 3 bases, and 10 bases stayed unmatched. The CDR3 is made up of 18 amino acids. Germline CDR1 WNHNN, CDR2 SYGVQD (reference sequence). CDR3 nucleotide sequence: TGCGCCAGCAGTGCGGGACTAGCGGGGCCCCAGGAGACAGATACGCAGTATTTT. Translation gives CASSAGLAGPQETDTQYF.

Only a few counts were recorded for this clone. This chain joins TRBV28 and TRBJ1-2; the D gene is possibly TRBD1 (5 bases). Looked up from germline, CDR1 is MDHEN and CDR2 is SYDVKM. V was clipped by 1 base and J by 8 bases, with 8 bases between them. CDR3 length: 12 residues. The CDR3 DNA sequence: TGTGCCAGCAGTTTATCCGGGGGAGGCTACACCTTC. This encodes CASSLSGGGYTF.

The chain employs TRBV19 and TRBJ1-3, with unresolved D. Trimming cost V 3 bases and J 0 bases, with 9 bases left between them. This CDR3 is 15 amino acids long. From germline, CDR1 is LNHDA and CDR2 SQIVND (reference sequence). The DNA of the CDR3 is TGTGCCAGTAGTATCTCTGTTTCCTCTGGAAACACCATATATTTT. Translation gives CASSISVSSGNTIYF. The entire variable domain, with the rest obtained from reference TRBV19 and TRBJ1-3, is as follows: DGGITQSPKYLFRKEGQNVTLSCEQNLNHDAMYWYRQDPGQGLRLIYYSQIVNDFQKGDIAEGYSVSREKKESFPLTVTSAQKNPTAFYLCASSISVSSGNTIYFGEGSWLTVV.

V gene TRBV28 combines with J gene TRBJ1-1; a weak D match, TRBD1 (5 bases). Trimming pared 3 bases from V and 6 bases from J, leaving 14 bases between. The CDR3 consists of 14 residues. Germline V gene lookup returns CDR1 MDHEN and CDR2 SYDVKM. The CDR3 loop reads CASSFVSGLAEAFF. The DNA of the CDR3 is TGTGCCAGCAGTTTCGTTTCAGGGCTTGCTGAAGCTTTCTTT.

The rearrangement uses TRBV28 and TRBJ2-2; perhaps TRBD2 as D (5 bases). Trimming stripped 6 bases from V and 0 bases from J, with 17 bases between. The CDR3 runs to 17 residues. Germline CDR1 and CDR2: MDHEN and SYDVKM. CDR3 in DNA: TGTGCCAGCAGAGGAAGGAGGCCTATAGCGAACACCGGGGAGCTGTTTTTT. Its protein product is CASRGRRPIANTGELFF.

This chain joins TRBV7-3 and TRBJ1-6; 7 nucleotides match TRBD1. This CDR3 has 15 amino acids. Germline trimming cut 3 bases from V and 7 bases from J; bases unmatched to any gene: 6. Per the germline V gene, CDR1 is SGHTA and CDR2 is FQGTGA. The CDR3 is CASSFQGGSNSPLHF. The CDR3 DNA sequence: TGTGCCAGCAGCTTCCAAGGGGGCTCGAATTCACCCCTCCACTTT.

The rearrangement joins TRBV5-1 to TRBJ1-4, with TRBD1 identical over 7 bases. The CDR3 runs 16 residues. V lost 4 bases to trimming and J lost 8 bases; unmatched junction nucleotides: 14. In germline, CDR1 is SGHRS, CDR2 YFSETQ. The CDR3 spells CASSPNPDRFGEKLFF. In DNA, the CDR3 is TGCGCCAGCAGCCCCAACCCGGACAGGTTCGGAGAAAAACTGTTTTTT.

This CDR3 is CASSSGTVGYEQYF. As DNA, the CDR3 is TGTGCCAGCAGTTCCGGGACAGTGGGCTACGAGCAGTACTTC. This rearrangement joins TRBV6-5 to TRBJ2-7; 7 bases agree with TRBD1. The CDR3 contains 14 residues. The germline CDR1 and CDR2 sequences are MNHEY and SVGAGI. The V and J ends lost 4 bases and 3 bases, in that order; junction bases with no gene match: 6.

The rearrangement joins TRBV27 to TRBJ2-3; 8 bases align to TRBD1. CDR3 length: 15 amino acids. Germline trimming cut 7 bases from V and 6 bases from J; bases unmatched to any gene: 12. Germline lookup yields CDR1 MNHEY and CDR2 SMNVEV (reference sequence). The CDR3 is CASIKSGTGVDTQYF. In DNA form, the CDR3 reads TGTGCCAGCATAAAAAGTGGGACAGGAGTTGATACGCAGTATTTT.

The chain joins TRBV3-1 (or the pseudogene TRBV3-2) to TRBJ1-1; D is unclear. Trimming shortened V by 3 bases and J by 0 bases, and 5 bases separated the two germline ends. There are 13 residues in the CDR3. Germline lookup yields CDR1 LGHDT and CDR2 YNNKEL (reference sequence). The CDR3 DNA follows: TGTGCCAGCAGCCACGGTATGAACACTGAAGCTTTCTTT. Encoded protein: CASSHGMNTEAFF.